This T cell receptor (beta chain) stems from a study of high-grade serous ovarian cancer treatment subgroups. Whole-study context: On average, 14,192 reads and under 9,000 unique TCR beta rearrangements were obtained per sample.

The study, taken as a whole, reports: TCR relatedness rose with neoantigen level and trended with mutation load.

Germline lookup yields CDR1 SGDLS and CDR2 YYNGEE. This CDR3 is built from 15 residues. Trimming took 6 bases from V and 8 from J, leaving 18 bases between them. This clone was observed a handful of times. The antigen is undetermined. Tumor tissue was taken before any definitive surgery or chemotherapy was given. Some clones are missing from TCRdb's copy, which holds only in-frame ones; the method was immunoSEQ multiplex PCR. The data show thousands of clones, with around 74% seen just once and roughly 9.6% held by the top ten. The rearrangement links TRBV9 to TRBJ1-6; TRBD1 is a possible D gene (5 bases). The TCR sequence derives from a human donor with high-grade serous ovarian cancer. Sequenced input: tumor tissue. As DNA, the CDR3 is TGTGCCAGCACCCGGGGCGGGGCCGGGGATTCACCCCTCCACTTT. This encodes CASTRGGAGDSPLHF.